This entry lists 20 T cell receptor beta chains sequenced from one sample in a study of control samples from healthy donors and cancer patients. Clones were sequenced by immunoSEQ multiplex PCR, and TCRdb holds only the in-frame ones, with some missing. The sample records more than 95,000 clones, 80% to 90% being singletons. The specimen sequenced was blood. Receptors were obtained from a man in his forties in good health.

The chain has TRBV2 and TRBJ2-3; TRBD2 aligns across 9 bases. The V and J ends lost 5 bases and 4 bases, in that order; junction bases with no gene match: 7. The germline CDR1 and CDR2 sequences are SNHLY and FYNNEI. The CDR3 length is 15 residues. The CDR3 region is CASSLAGAKADTQYF. DNA for the CDR3: TGTGCCAGCAGTTTAGCGGGGGCAAAGGCAGATACGCAGTATTTT.

DNA of the CDR3: TGTGCCAGCAGTTACTCAAGGCGGGGGAACTACGAGCAGTACTTC. As protein: CASSYSRRGNYEQYF. V and J are TRBV6-2 or TRBV6-3 and TRBJ2-7; TRBD2 matches at 7 bases. Germline V gene sequence: CDR1 MNHEY, CDR2 SVGEGT. The CDR3 sequence is 15 residues long. The V and J ends lost 0 bases and 3 bases, in that order; junction bases with no gene match: 5.

The chain has TRBV7-3 and TRBJ2-7; TRBD1 matches 8 bases. Trimming took 3 bases from V and 0 from J; bases not matched to a gene: 4. Germline V lookup: CDR1 SGHTA, CDR2 FQGTGA. The CDR3 extends over 15 amino acids. The CDR3, as DNA: TGTGCCAGCAGCTTCGGGGACAGGAGCTCCTACGAGCAGTACTTC. Protein product: CASSFGDRSSYEQYF.

The CDR3 coding sequence is TGTGCCAGCAGCTCGTACCGACAGGGGGCGTCCGGGGAGCTGTTTTTT. Encoded protein: CASSSYRQGASGELFF. The V call is TRBV7-3, the J call TRBJ2-2; the match to TRBD1 covers 10 bases. The J segment lost 6 bases and the V segment lost 4 bases, leaving 8 bases of the junction unmatched. The germline V gene has CDR1 SGHTA and CDR2 FQGTGA. This CDR3 region has 16 residues.

The CDR3 sequence: CASSIAGVSNTIYF. In DNA, the CDR3 is TGTGCCAGTAGTATAGCGGGGGTATCGAACACCATATATTTT. This chain connects TRBV19 to TRBJ1-3; perhaps TRBD1 as D (5 bases). Looked up from germline, CDR1 is LNHDA and CDR2 is SQIVND (reference sequence). Trimming removed 1 base from V and 7 bases from J, with 11 bases in between. This CDR3 region has 14 residues.

This clone was counted a few times. V and J are TRBV19 and TRBJ1-1; D not resolved. V was pared by 3 bases and J by 3 bases, with 11 bases between. CDR1 is LNHDA, CDR2 SQIVND, per germline (reference sequence). The CDR3 is 14 amino acids. CDR3 bases: TGTGCCAGTAGTATCTTTCTTAGGGACACTGAAGCTTTCTTT. Amino acid sequence: CASSIFLRDTEAFF.

CDR3 sequence reads: CASSLGPAGELFF. In nucleotides, the CDR3 is TGTGCCAGCTCACTTGGACCCGCCGGGGAGCTGTTTTTT. The J gene is TRBJ2-2, the V gene TRBV18; D gene uncertain. There are 13 residues in the CDR3. The V end lost 4 bases, the J end lost 6 bases, and 9 bases lay between the germline ends. Germline values: CDR1 KGHSH, CDR2 LQKENI. Full variable domain (rest looked up from reference TRBV18 and TRBJ2-2): NAGVMQNPRHLVRRRGQEARLRCSPMKGHSHVYWYRQLPEEGLKFMVYLQKENIIDESGMPKERFSAEFPKEGPSILRIQQVVRGDSAAYFCASSLGPAGELFFGEGSRLTVL.

This chain connects TRBV7-2 to TRBJ2-3, with 14 positions matching TRBD2. J lost 8 bases, V lost 2 bases, and 9 bases had no gene match. The CDR3 spans 17 residues. Germline values: CDR1 SGHTA, CDR2 FQGNSA. CDR3 residues: CASSLIGTSGGQSTQYF. CDR3 sequence (DNA): TGTGCCAGCAGCTTAATTGGGACTAGCGGGGGCCAGTCTACGCAGTATTTT.

This chain links TRBV14 with TRBJ2-3; TRBD2 agrees at 12 bases. CDR1 is SGHDN, CDR2 FVKESK, per germline. This CDR3 has 17 residues. The J segment lost 6 bases and the V segment lost 2 bases, leaving 9 bases of the junction unmatched. The CDR3 sequence: CASSQLPSGGASDTQYF. CDR3 sequence (DNA): TGTGCCAGCAGCCAACTTCCTAGCGGGGGGGCTTCGGATACGCAGTATTTT.

The V gene is TRBV5-4, the J gene TRBJ2-5, with 9 nucleotides matching TRBD1. CDR1 and CDR2 from the germline V gene are SGHNT and YYREEE (reference sequence). Losses at the gene ends were 4 bases for V and 4 bases for J; bases not matched to a gene: 2. There are 13 residues in the CDR3. The CDR3 here is CASSRGQGETQYF. CDR3 nucleotides: TGTGCCAGCAGCCGGGGACAGGGAGAGACCCAGTACTTC.

The CDR3 loop is CASVPGQGAYSNTEAFF. The CDR3 DNA reads as TGCGCCAGCGTCCCCGGACAGGGGGCGTATTCGAACACTGAAGCTTTCTTT. The chain combines TRBV5-1 with TRBJ1-1, with 11 bases matching TRBD1. CDR1 and CDR2 (germline): SGHRS, YFSETQ. The length of the CDR3 is 17 residues. The ends lost 7 bases at V and 1 base at J; junction bases unmatched: 12.

The rearrangement links TRBV5-1 to TRBJ1-1; D is unclear. The V gene lost 1 base and the J gene lost 4 bases, with 20 bases spanning the gap. The CDR3 is 17 residues long. Per germline, CDR1 SGHRS and CDR2 YFSETQ. The CDR3 protein is CASSLSQSESVSTEAFF. DNA of the CDR3: TGCGCCAGCAGCTTGAGCCAAAGTGAGTCTGTAAGCACTGAAGCTTTCTTT.

The chain carries TRBV10-2 and TRBJ1-2; 7 nucleotides agree with TRBD1. The CDR3 has 13 residues. The V and J ends lost 4 bases and 7 bases, in that order; junction bases with no gene match: 6. From germline, CDR1 is WSHSY and CDR2 SAAADI. The CDR3 is CASSVTGVGGYTF. Here the CDR3 DNA reads TGCGCCAGCAGTGTTACAGGGGTCGGTGGCTACACCTTC.

The CDR3 here is CASSQERTFGYEQYF. The CDR3 nucleotides read TGCGCCAGCAGCCAAGAAAGGACATTCGGGTACGAGCAGTACTTC. The V gene is TRBV4-1, the J gene TRBJ2-7; TRBD1 might be the D (5 bases). The CDR3 consists of 15 residues. V lost 0 bases and J 4 bases, leaving 13 bases between the germline ends. Germline CDR1 MGHRA, CDR2 YSYEKL.

The rearrangement joins TRBV28 to TRBJ2-5; possibly TRBD2 for D (7 bases). This CDR3 is built from 15 residues. Trimming shortened V by 4 bases and J by 5 bases, and 17 bases separated the two germline ends. Germline lookup yields CDR1 MDHEN and CDR2 SYDVKM. DNA for the CDR3: TGTGCCAGCAGTTCCGGAGGGGGAGGGGGGGAGACCCAGTACTTC. Protein product: CASSSGGGGGETQYF.

The rearrangement uses TRBV2 and TRBJ1-3; no firm D call. CDR3 size: 13 residues. The V and J ends lost 7 bases and 3 bases respectively, with 10 bases between them. The germline V gene encodes CDR1 SNHLY and CDR2 FYNNEI. CDR3 in amino acids: CASTRAGGNTIYF. The CDR3 DNA follows: TGTGCCAGCACGAGGGCAGGTGGAAACACCATATATTTT. Combining the CDR3 with reference TRBV2 and TRBJ1-3 gives the whole variable domain EPEVTQTPSHQVTQMGQEVILRCVPISNHLYFYWYRQILGQKVEFLVSFYNNEISEKSEIFDDQFSVERPDGSNFTLKIRSTKLEDSAMYFCASTRAGGNTIYFGEGSWLTVV.

DNA of the CDR3: TGTGCCAGCTCACCACCGGGGTCGTGGGGGAATCAGCCCCAGCATTTT. Encoded protein: CASSPPGSWGNQPQHF. The rearrangement uses TRBV18 and TRBJ1-5, with D possibly being TRBD1 (5 bases). Germline V gives CDR1 KGHSH, CDR2 LQKENI. There are 16 residues in the CDR3. The V end was cut by 0 bases, the J end by 4 bases, with 13 bases between.

The chain uses TRBV12-3 or TRBV12-4 and TRBJ1-3; D unresolved. Trimming took 0 bases from V and 4 from J, leaving 4 bases between them. CDR3 length: 13 residues. The CDR3 nucleotides read TGTGCCAGCAGTTTAGCAGGGGGAAACACCATATATTTT. It specifies CASSLAGGNTIYF.

The rearrangement joins TRBV6-4 to TRBJ2-1; 14 bases agree with TRBD2. The CDR3 runs to 14 residues. Germline lookup yields CDR1 MRHNA and CDR2 SNTAGT. V trimming: 4 bases; J trimming: 7 bases; junction bases outside the gene matches: 0. The CDR3: CASSGLAGGNEQFF. CDR3 sequence (DNA): TGTGCCAGCAGTGGACTAGCGGGGGGGAATGAGCAGTTCTTC.

The V and J genes are TRBV15 and TRBJ2-7, with D possibly called TRBD1 or TRBD2 (5 bases each). The CDR3 contains 15 residues. Between the trimmed V and J ends, which lost 2 bases and 1 base, there was a span of 12 bases. Germline CDR1 LNHNV, CDR2 YYDKDF (reference sequence). The CDR3 sequence is CATSRPGTGSYEQYF. The CDR3 region has the DNA TGTGCCACCAGCAGACCCGGGACGGGATCCTACGAGCAGTACTTC. The full variable domain, with the rest looked up from reference TRBV15 and TRBJ2-7, is DAMVIQNPRYQVTQFGKPVTLSCSQTLNHNVMYWYQQKSSQAPKLLFHYYDKDFNNEADTPDNFQSRRPNTSFCFLDIRSPGLGDTAMYLCATSRPGTGSYEQYFGPGTRLTVT.